These 11 T cell receptor beta chains originate from one sample sequenced in a study of shared clonotypes between healthy human individuals. Profiling relied on immunoSEQ multiplex PCR, and the TCRdb table lists in-frame clones only, not all of them. This sample yields some 1 million clones, of which approximately 76% are seen a single time; 1.4% belongs to the top ten. Sequenced material: memory CD4+ T cells sorted from blood. Subset given: CD45RA-negative fraction. All receptors derive from a man in his late teens or twenties in good health.

This clone was observed a few times. Other DNA sequences of this sample code for an identical CDR3. The chain employs TRBV9 and TRBJ2-5; a weak D match, TRBD2 (7 bases). Germline CDR1 SGDLS, CDR2 YYNGEE. Deletions cut 0 bases from V and 2 bases from J, with 14 bases between. The CDR3 loop spans 16 amino acids. CDR3 protein: CASSVGTGGLQETQYF. CDR3 in DNA: TGTGCCAGCAGCGTAGGGACGGGGGGCCTTCAAGAGACCCAGTACTTC.

V gene TRBV5-1 combines with J gene TRBJ2-2; 11 bases align to TRBD2. The germline CDR1 and CDR2 sequences are SGHRS and YFSETQ. The trim removed 0 bases at V and 3 bases at J, leaving 4 bases unmatched. The CDR3 length is 17 residues. The CDR3 DNA follows: TGCGCCAGCAGCTTGGCTAGCGGGAGGAGGTACACCGGGGAGCTGTTTTTT. Protein sequence: CASSLASGRRYTGELFF.

This chain uses TRBV10-3 with TRBJ1-5; D not resolved. The CDR3 is 13 residues long. Germline loops: CDR1 ENHRY, CDR2 SYGVKD. The V gene lost 4 bases and the J gene lost 7 bases, with 11 bases spanning the gap. Here the CDR3 reads CAISAMSQQPQHF. CDR3 coding DNA: TGTGCCATCAGTGCCATGTCACAACAGCCCCAGCATTTT.

This clone was seen ten or more times. V gene TRBV19 combines with J gene TRBJ2-7, with D tentatively TRBD1 (6 bases). Looked up from germline, CDR1 is LNHDA and CDR2 is SQIVND (reference sequence). The CDR3 contains 15 residues. Trimming left V 4 bases short and J 0 bases short, with 13 bases between. Here the CDR3 reads CASSTGQSTSYEQYF. CDR3 nucleotide sequence: TGTGCCAGTAGTACAGGACAGTCTACCTCCTACGAGCAGTACTTC. Filled out from reference TRBV19 and TRBJ2-7, the complete variable domain reads DGGITQSPKYLFRKEGQNVTLSCEQNLNHDAMYWYRQDPGQGLRLIYYSQIVNDFQKGDIAEGYSVSREKKESFPLTVTSAQKNPTAFYLCASSTGQSTSYEQYFGPGTRLTVT.

The chain combines TRBV6-6 with TRBJ2-5, with 7 bases fitting TRBD1. After removal of 4 bases from V and 4 bases from J, the junction contained 3 bases not matched to a gene. The CDR3 sequence is 13 residues long. Looked up from germline, CDR1 is MNHNY and CDR2 is SVGAGI (reference sequence). CDR3 residues: CASSSGTAETQYF. CDR3 sequence (DNA): TGTGCCAGCAGTTCCGGGACAGCAGAGACCCAGTACTTC.

The chain uses TRBV7-2 and TRBJ1-3, with D unresolved. The germline V gene has CDR1 SGHTA and CDR2 FQGNSA. Trimming shortened V by 5 bases and J by 0 bases, and 14 bases separated the two germline ends. The CDR3 spans 16 residues. CDR3 sequence reads: CASSPLGYSSGNTIYF. Here the CDR3 DNA reads TGTGCCAGCAGCCCATTGGGGTACAGCTCTGGAAACACCATATATTTT.

This rearrangement joins TRBV18 to TRBJ2-7; D unclear. The V end lost 0 bases, the J end lost 7 bases, and 13 bases lay between the germline ends. The CDR3 length is 14 residues. Germline loops: CDR1 KGHSH, CDR2 LQKENI. CDR3 sequence (DNA): TGTGCCAGCTCACCACCATCTATCAATCCGGAGCAGTACTTC. As protein: CASSPPSINPEQYF.

For the CDR3, the DNA is TGTGCCATCAGTGAGACCCAGGACACGAACTATGGCTACACCTTC. Its protein is CAISETQDTNYGYTF. The chain joins TRBV10-3 to TRBJ1-2; TRBD1 might be the D (5 bases). The CDR3 extends over 15 amino acids. V lost 2 bases and J 2 bases, leaving 12 bases between the germline ends. The germline CDR1 and CDR2 sequences are ENHRY and SYGVKD.

The V gene is TRBV5-4, the J gene TRBJ2-1, with D tentatively TRBD1 (6 bases). The CDR3 is 14 amino acids. V gave up 2 bases and J gave up 7 bases, with 13 bases separating them. Per the germline V gene, CDR1 is SGHNT and CDR2 is YYREEE (reference sequence). CDR3 coding DNA: TGTGCCAGCAGCTTAGAACAGGGAAGAAATGAGCAGTTCTTC. It translates to CASSLEQGRNEQFF.

The chain carries TRBV5-4 and TRBJ2-2; 8 bases agree with TRBD1. The CDR3 runs 13 residues. V lost 7 bases to trimming and J lost 3 bases; unmatched junction nucleotides: 2. Looked up from germline, CDR1 is SGHNT and CDR2 is YYREEE (reference sequence). The CDR3 sequence is CASAGQDTGELFF. CDR3 in DNA: TGTGCCAGCGCGGGACAGGACACCGGGGAGCTGTTTTTT.

This chain links TRBV6-5 with TRBJ1-2; no definite D call. CDR1 is MNHEY, CDR2 SVGAGI, per germline. Trimming shortened V by 4 bases and J by 3 bases, and 12 bases separated the two germline ends. This CDR3 is built from 14 residues. The DNA for the CDR3 is TGTGCCAGCAGTTCGTCACAGAAATACTATGGCTACACCTTC. Translating it yields CASSSSQKYYGYTF.